What follows describes a single T cell receptor (beta chain). Antigen: not known. The data are from a study of CD4 T cells in relation to SARS-CoV-2 and coronaviruses. CD4+ T cells from unexposed donors were obtained before the COVID-19 pandemic (2011-2018). Generated by immunoSEQ multiplex PCR, the TCRdb table keeps only in-frame clones and is missing some. The sample holds 65,000 or so clones; about 87% are singletons and the top ten take about 1.6%. Germline lookup yields CDR1 SGDLS and CDR2 YYNGEE. The CDR3 runs to 14 residues. V lost 2 bases, J lost 5 bases, and 11 bases lay in between. General study results and limits: Culture-expanded clones reflect memory recall rather than primary priming during culture. About 65% of donors had memory CD4+ clonotypes crossrecognizing SARS-CoV-2 and common cold coronavirus spike.

The receptor's source is a human donor in good health. The rearrangement uses TRBV9 and TRBJ2-4; D gene uncertain. Sequenced material: memory CD4+ T cells from PBMCs. Written as DNA, the CDR3 is TGTGCCAGCAGCGTCAGGAATTGGCAAAACATTCAGTACTTC. This sequence encodes CASSVRNWQNIQYF.